This TCR beta chain comes out of a study of blood T cell repertoires in COVID-19. In the study overall: Collection of acute and convalescent COVID-19 samples took place in the United States, Italy and Spain. Sources were T cells, B-cell-depleted T cells, or PBMCs; the material itself was cDNA or gDNA.

Germline V lookup: CDR1 SGHRS, CDR2 YFSETQ. V lost 3 bases to trimming and J lost 3 bases; unmatched junction nucleotides: 17. This CDR3 has 20 residues. Original processing notes: Estimated nucleated cell counts came from reference gene primer amplification. The assay was immunoSEQ multiplex PCR, and TCRdb's table has in-frame clones only and misses some. The V and J calls and clone size are taken from that table; D and trimming were inferred from the DNA. Among over 150,000 clones listed, roughly nine tenths were seen once. The sequence came from a man aged 25 to 40 with acute or convalescent COVID-19. The specimen was peripheral blood. The J gene is TRBJ2-1, the V gene TRBV5-1, with 11 bases fitting TRBD2. In nucleotides, the CDR3 is TGCGCCAGCAGCTCCGCCCCCCCGGGACTAGCGGCCGGGGGCTACAATGAGCAGTTCTTC. It translates to CASSSAPPGLAAGGYNEQFF.